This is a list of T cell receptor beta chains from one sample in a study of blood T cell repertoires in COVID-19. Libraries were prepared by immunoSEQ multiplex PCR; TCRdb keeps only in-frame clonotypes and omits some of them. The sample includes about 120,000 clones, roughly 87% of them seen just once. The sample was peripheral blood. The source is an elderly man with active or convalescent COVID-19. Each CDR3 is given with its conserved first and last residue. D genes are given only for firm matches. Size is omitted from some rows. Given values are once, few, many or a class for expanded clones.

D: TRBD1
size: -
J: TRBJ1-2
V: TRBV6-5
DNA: TGTGCCAGCAGTAGGGACAGCCGCTATGGCTACACCTTC
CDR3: CASSRDSRYGYTF

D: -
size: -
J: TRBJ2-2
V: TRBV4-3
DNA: TGCGCCAGCAGCCAAGAATTAGCCGGGATTAACACCGGGGAGCTGTTTTTT
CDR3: CASSQELAGINTGELFF

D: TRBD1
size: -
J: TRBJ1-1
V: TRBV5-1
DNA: TGCGCCAGCAGCTTGGCCTCAGGGGGCACTGAAGCTTTCTTT
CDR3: CASSLASGGTEAFF

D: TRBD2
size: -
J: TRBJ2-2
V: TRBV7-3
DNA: TGTGCCAGCAGCTTATTCCACGGGGGACTAGCGGGATCTGGGGAGCTGTTTTTT
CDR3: CASSLFHGGLAGSGELFF

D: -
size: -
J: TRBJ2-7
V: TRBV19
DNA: TGTGCCAGTAGTATCCGAGACAGTGACTACGAGCAGTACTTC
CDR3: CASSIRDSDYEQYF

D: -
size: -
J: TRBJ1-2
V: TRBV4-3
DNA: TGCGCCAGCAGCCCGTCGTTAGGGGGAGCCTATGGCTACACCTTC
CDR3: CASSPSLGGAYGYTF

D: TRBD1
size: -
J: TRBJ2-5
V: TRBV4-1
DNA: TGCGCCAGCAGCCTAAGTGACAGGGAAGAGACCCAGTACTTC
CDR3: CASSLSDREETQYF

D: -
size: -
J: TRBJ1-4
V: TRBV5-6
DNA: TGTGCCAGCAGCTTTTGGAGGGACGCAACTAATGAAAAACTGTTTTTT
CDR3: CASSFWRDATNEKLFF

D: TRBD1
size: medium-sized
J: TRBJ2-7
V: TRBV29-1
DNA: TGCAGCGTTTGGACAGGGGGTTCCTACGAGCAGTACTTC
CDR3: CSVWTGGSYEQYF

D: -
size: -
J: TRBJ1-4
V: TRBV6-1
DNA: TGTGCCAGCAGTGAGGGGCACCGACGGCGGGAAAAACTGTTTTTT
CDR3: CASSEGHRRREKLFF

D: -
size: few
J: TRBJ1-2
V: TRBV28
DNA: TGTGCCAGCACTCGAGCCTACACAGGATCTTATGGCTACACCTTC
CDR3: CASTRAYTGSYGYTF

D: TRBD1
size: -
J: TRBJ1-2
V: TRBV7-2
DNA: TGTGCCAGCAGCTTCAGACAGGGAGCTAACTATGGCTACACCTTC
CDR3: CASSFRQGANYGYTF

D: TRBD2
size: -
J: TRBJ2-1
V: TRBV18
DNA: TGTGCCAGCTCACTCGGACTAGCTGAGCAGTTCTTC
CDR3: CASSLGLAEQFF

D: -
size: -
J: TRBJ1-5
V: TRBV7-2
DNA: TGTGCCAGCAGCTTAGGGGCTCGGCAGCCCCAGCATTTT
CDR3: CASSLGARQPQHF

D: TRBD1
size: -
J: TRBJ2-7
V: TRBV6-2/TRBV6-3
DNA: TGTGCCAGCAGTTACACCCGAGACAGGGGCTACGAGCAGTACTTC
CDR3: CASSYTRDRGYEQYF

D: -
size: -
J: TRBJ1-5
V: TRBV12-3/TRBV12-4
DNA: TGTGCCAGCAGTTTAGGCAGGGATCAGCCCCAGCATTTT
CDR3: CASSLGRDQPQHF

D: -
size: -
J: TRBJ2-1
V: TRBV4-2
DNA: TGTGCCAGCAGCCAGGGCCTCCGCTCCTACAATGAGCAGTTCTTC
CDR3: CASSQGLRSYNEQFF

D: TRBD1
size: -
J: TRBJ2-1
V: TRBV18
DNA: TGTGCCAGCTCACGACAGGGTACTTCCTACAATGAGCAGTTCTTC
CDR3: CASSRQGTSYNEQFF

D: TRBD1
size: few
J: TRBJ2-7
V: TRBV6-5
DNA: TGTGCCAGCAGTTCTACAGCCGGGACAGGTTCCTACGAGCAGTACTTC
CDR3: CASSSTAGTGSYEQYF

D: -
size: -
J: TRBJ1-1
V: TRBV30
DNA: TGTGCCTGGAGGATAGGGGGGGATGGCACTGAAGCTTTCTTT
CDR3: CAWRIGGDGTEAFF

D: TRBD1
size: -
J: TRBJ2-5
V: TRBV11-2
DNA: TGTGCCAGCAGCTTAGCGGGCAGGGGGCGTAGGGAGACCCAGTACTTC
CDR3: CASSLAGRGRRETQYF

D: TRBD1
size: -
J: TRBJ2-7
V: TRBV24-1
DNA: TGTGCCACCAGTGATTTCCCCGGGACAGGAGGGCCAGGTGAGCAGTACTTC
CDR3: CATSDFPGTGGPGEQYF

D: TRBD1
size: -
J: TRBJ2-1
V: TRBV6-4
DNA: TGTGCCAGAGAGGACAGGTCCTACAATGAGCAGTTCTTC
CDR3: CAREDRSYNEQFF

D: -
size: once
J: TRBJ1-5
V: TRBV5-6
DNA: TGTGCCAGCAGCTTGTCCGCGGGGCCAATTGAGCATTTT
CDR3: CASSLSAGPIEHF

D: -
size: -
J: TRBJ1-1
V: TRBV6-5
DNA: TGTGCCAGCAGTTCCGGGATTAGTGGCACTGAAGCTTTCTTT
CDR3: CASSSGISGTEAFF

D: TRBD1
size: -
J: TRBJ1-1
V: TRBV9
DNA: TGTGCCAGCAGCGACGTACAGGGGGCTCACACTGAAGCTTTCTTT
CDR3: CASSDVQGAHTEAFF

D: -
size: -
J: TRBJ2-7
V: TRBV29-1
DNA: TGCAGCGTTGTTGCGGGAAGCTCCTACGAGCAGTACTTC
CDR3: CSVVAGSSYEQYF

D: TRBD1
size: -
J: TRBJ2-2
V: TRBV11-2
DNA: TGTGCCAGCAGCCCCTTAGGGGGCCTTACCGGGGAGCTGTTTTTT
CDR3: CASSPLGGLTGELFF

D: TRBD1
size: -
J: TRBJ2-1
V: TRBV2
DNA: TGTGCCAGCAGTGAAGGGACAGGGAGCGAGCAGTTCTTC
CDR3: CASSEGTGSEQFF

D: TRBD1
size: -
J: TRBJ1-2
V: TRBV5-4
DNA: TGTGCCAGCAGCCCCGGACAGGGTGGCGGGCAGCACTATGGCTACACCTTC
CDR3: CASSPGQGGGQHYGYTF

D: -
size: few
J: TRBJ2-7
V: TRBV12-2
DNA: TGTGCAAGTCGCTTGCTGTGGACTAGTCGCTACGAGCAGTACTTC
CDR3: CASRLLWTSRYEQYF

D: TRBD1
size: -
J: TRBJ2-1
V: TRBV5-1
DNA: TGCGCCAGCAGCTTGGGGGACAGGGGCAATGAGCAGTTCTTC
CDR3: CASSLGDRGNEQFF

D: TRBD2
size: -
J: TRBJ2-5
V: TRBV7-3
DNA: TGTGCCAGCAGCCCGGGACTAGCGGCGGCTACTGAAGAGACCCAGTACTTC
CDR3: CASSPGLAAATEETQYF

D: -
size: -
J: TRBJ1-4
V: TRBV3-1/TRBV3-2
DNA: TGTGCCAGCAGCCAAGATGCGGCGAAAAAACTGTTTTTT
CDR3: CASSQDAAKKLFF

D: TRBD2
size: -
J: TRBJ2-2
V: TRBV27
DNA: TGTGCCAGCAGTTACAGGCGGTGGGAGCGGGGGGGCCATGGCGGGGAGCTGTTTTTT
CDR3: CASSYRRWERGGHGGELFF

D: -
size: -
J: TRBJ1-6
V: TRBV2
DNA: TGTGCCAGCAAGGGGCAGCAAAACTCACCCCTCCACTTT
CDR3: CASKGQQNSPLHF

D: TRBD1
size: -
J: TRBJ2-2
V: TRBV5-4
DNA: TGTGCCAGCAGACACCGGGACAGGGCTTCCACCGGGGAGCTGTTTTTT
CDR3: CASRHRDRASTGELFF

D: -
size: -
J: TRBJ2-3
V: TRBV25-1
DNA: TGTGCCAGCAGTTTCCCCCCCCCTAGTACGCAGTATTTT
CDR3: CASSFPPPSTQYF

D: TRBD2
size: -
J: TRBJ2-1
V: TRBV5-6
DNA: TGTGCCAGCAGCTTGGTAGGTAGCGGGGGCTCCTACAATGAGCAGTTCTTC
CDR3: CASSLVGSGGSYNEQFF

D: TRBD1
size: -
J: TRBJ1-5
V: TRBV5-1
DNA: TGCGCCAGCAGCTTACAGGGGGATCAGCCCCAGCATTTT
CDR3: CASSLQGDQPQHF

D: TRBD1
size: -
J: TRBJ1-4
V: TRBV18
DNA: TGTGCCAGCTCACCCCACAAGGGGGCTTTACCTACTAATGAAAAACTGTTTTTT
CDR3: CASSPHKGALPTNEKLFF

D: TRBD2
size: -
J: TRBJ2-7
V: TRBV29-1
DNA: TGCAGCGTTGCTAGCGGGAGACACGAGCAGTACTTC
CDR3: CSVASGRHEQYF

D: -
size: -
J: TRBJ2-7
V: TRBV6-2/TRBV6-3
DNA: TGTGCCAGCAGTTACGAGGGTTTCCCCTACGAGCAGTACTTC
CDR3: CASSYEGFPYEQYF

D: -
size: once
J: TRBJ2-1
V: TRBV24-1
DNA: TGTGCCACCAGTGGGAGGTTTGGAGTCTCCTACAATGAGCAGTTCTTC
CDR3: CATSGRFGVSYNEQFF

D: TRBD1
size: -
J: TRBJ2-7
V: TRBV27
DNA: TGTGCCAGCAGTATCGCCGGGACAGGGCCTCACGAGCAGTACTTC
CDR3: CASSIAGTGPHEQYF

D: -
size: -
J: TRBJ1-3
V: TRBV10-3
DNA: TGTGCCATCAGTGATTCGGGGTTCGGAAACACCATATATTTT
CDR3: CAISDSGFGNTIYF

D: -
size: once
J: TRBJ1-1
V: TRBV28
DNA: TGTGCCAGCACCCTGACAACTCTTGGAGAAGCTTTCTTT
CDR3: CASTLTTLGEAFF

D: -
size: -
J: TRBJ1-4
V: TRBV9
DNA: TGTGCCAGCAGCGTAGGCACAGCAACTAATGAAAAACTGTTTTTT
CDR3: CASSVGTATNEKLFF

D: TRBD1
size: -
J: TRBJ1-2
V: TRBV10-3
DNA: TGTGCCATCAGGGGGGACAGGGGGCCCTATGGCTACACCTTC
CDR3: CAIRGDRGPYGYTF